This TCR beta chain was sequenced in a study of human T cells and chemical hapten exposure (dated by TCRdb to the early 2020s). The study in broad terms: For sensitization, 2% DPC in acetone was applied to a roughly 2 cm by roughly 2 cm area of upper inner arm skin. Throughout the study period of approximately 23 weeks, patients also received therapeutic DPC doses to the scalp every week. Patch testing was done on the upper back using Finn chambers containing 0.01% DPC, and results were scored after 6 days according to International Contact Dermatitis Research Group standards. Alopecia areata with under or over 50% scalp involvement, alopecia totalis and alopecia universalis were represented in the patient cohort, which was mostly female. Libraries were pooled for sequencing, and variation in per-sample TCR yields was attributed mainly to small differences in library volumes within the pool. In alopecia patients, the study followed how the peripheral blood TCR repertoire changed in vivo over primary and secondary sensitization to diphenylcyclopropenone (DPC), a hapten. Blood samples were taken from patients before sensitization (week 0) and then at 2, 6 and about 24 weeks after DPC sensitization. For TCR sequencing, blood came from some 31 alopecia patients at anywhere from one to four time points (pre-sensitization, 2, 6 and 24 weeks).

As for this clonotype: Its antigen is unknown. Within one base of it there is no much larger clone, and no base qualities were kept.

On the study overall, not on this receptor specifically: Repeated subsampling changed both the strength of the expansion versus patch-test correlation and the threshold at which the correlation became significant. Expanded TCRs formed significantly more large CDR3 similarity clusters than pre-sensitization or healthy control sets, consistent with antigen-driven responses. The number of TCRs above 1 in 1000 frequency did not change with DPC sensitization; there was no evidence of global repertoire structure alterations. All patients had alopecia, a presumed autoimmune disease, so their immune response might differ from that of healthy individuals. A positive correlation was found between the number of PT1 expanded TCRs and patch test score, with significance reached at thresholds 8, 16 and 32 but not 4.

V is reduced by 1 base and J by 6 bases, leaving a spacing of 13 bases between them. Including cysteine and phenylalanine, the CDR3 has 15 amino acids. Of all the DNA, just the CDR3 is kept, 45 bases in frame from base 1. CDR1 is given as LNHDA and CDR2 as SQIVND, both from the germline V gene (reference sequence). Library method: RACE. For sequencing, a NextSeq 500 was employed. During library preparation, unique molecular identifiers were attached to individual cDNA molecules so that TCRs could be counted in a quantitative, reproducible way. From each blood RNA sample, both TCR alpha and TCR beta chains were sequenced. In the source study's methods: Samples had a median of roughly 87,000 TCRs, with a range from roughly 23,224 to 750,000. The Decombinator software suite was used to annotate V, J and CDR3 in the TCR reads. Every sample was subsampled to the same number of TCRs (28,000) for the PS versus PT1 abundance plots. TCRs were defined as expanded if absent before sensitization and observed at least eight times at the 2-week time point. TCRdb applied fastp at Q25 and MiXCR to the public reads, then kept only in-frame beta chains. When rows share a CDR3 protein, they turn into one entry using the most common DNA and genes. TCRdb, rather than the study authors, made the V and J calls. The sample profile shows some 360,000 distinct CDR3 sequences; 5% to 6.5% of them were found once. The top ten clones comprise around 2.6% of the sample.

According to the study, the label for this sample's time point signals: pre-sensitization, week 0. The label giving this sample's treatment or condition can be read as: therapeutic diphenylcyclopropenone sensitization with weekly scalp DPC. At each patch-test visit, blood was drawn before the patch test was applied. Patients were eligible if aged 18 to 70, diagnosed with alopecia and judged suitable for DPC therapy, and pregnant patients were excluded. Total RNA was isolated from unfractionated whole blood collected in Tempus Blood RNA tubes. The chain is made from TRBV19 and TRBJ2-1; confidence is insufficient to name the D gene. The starting material was whole blood, obtained in connection with sensitization to the hapten diphenylcyclopropenone (DPC). The source is a woman in her forties or fifties with alopecia areata. Some clones in this sample may be carry-over from other donors' samples. The CDR3 protein is CASSIAAVWGNEQFF. The nucleotide sequence reads TGTGCCAGTAGTATAGCGGCCGTTTGGGGCAATGAGCAGTTCTTC.